This entry lists 8 T cell receptor beta chains sequenced from one sample in a study of T cell changes during pregnancy in multiple sclerosis. Only in-frame clones appear in the TCRdb table, and some are missing; sequencing was by immunoSEQ multiplex PCR. The table records 35,000 to 40,000 clones, 92% of them present only once. The sequencing used CD8+ T cells from peripheral blood mononuclear cells, collected in the third trimester of pregnancy. These receptors were taken from a female donor with multiple sclerosis, enrolled in a pregnancy study.

The rearrangement uses TRBV2 and TRBJ2-1, with 8 bases aligning to TRBD1. The CDR3 has 14 amino acids. Germline V gives CDR1 SNHLY, CDR2 FYNNEI. J lost 5 bases, V lost 7 bases, and 7 bases had no gene match. Here the CDR3 reads CASTGQAQDNEQFF. In DNA, the CDR3 is TGTGCCAGCACGGGACAGGCACAAGACAATGAGCAGTTCTTC.

The genes are TRBV4-3 and TRBJ2-1; 10 bases fit TRBD2. This CDR3 comprises 21 residues. V lost 1 base and J lost 3; bases outside the gene matches: 18. Germline lookup yields CDR1 LGHNA and CDR2 YSLEER. The CDR3 region is CASSQVQKGLAGDPIYNEQFF. The CDR3 bases are TGCGCCAGCAGCCAAGTCCAAAAGGGGCTAGCGGGAGACCCGATCTACAATGAGCAGTTCTTC.

The V call is TRBV30, the J call TRBJ2-1, with D perhaps matching TRBD1 (6 bases). V lost 0 bases to trimming and J lost 10 bases, with 13 bases between them. Germline V lookup: CDR1 GTSNPN, CDR2 SVGIG (reference sequence). This CDR3 contains 13 residues. CDR3 residues: CAWSVYEGGEQFF. The CDR3 DNA is TGTGCCTGGAGTGTATATGAAGGGGGAGAGCAGTTCTTC.

This chain uses TRBV12-5 with TRBJ1-2, with D unresolved. With 5 bases removed from V and 7 bases from J, the gap between germline ends came to 11 bases. Per the germline V gene, CDR1 is LGHNT and CDR2 is FRNRAP. The CDR3 is 12 residues long. The CDR3 protein is CASGVWTFGYTF. The CDR3 DNA sequence: TGTGCTAGTGGTGTTTGGACTTTTGGCTACACCTTC.

This chain uses TRBV11-2 with TRBJ2-5; 10 bases map to TRBD1. Germline V CDR1 and CDR2: SGHAT, FQNNGV. This CDR3 is 16 amino acids long. Germline trimming cut 1 base from V and 5 bases from J; bases unmatched to any gene: 7. The CDR3: CASSLGETGGWETQYF. The CDR3, as DNA: TGTGCCAGCAGCTTAGGAGAGACAGGGGGCTGGGAGACCCAGTACTTC.

This chain links TRBV4-1 with TRBJ2-3, with 12 bases that match TRBD2. Per germline, CDR1 MGHRA and CDR2 YSYEKL. The ends lost 2 bases at V and 6 bases at J; junction bases unmatched: 6. The CDR3 contains 16 residues. Here the CDR3 reads CASSQHTSGRNDTQYF. CDR3 DNA: TGCGCCAGCAGCCAACACACTAGCGGGAGGAACGATACGCAGTATTTT.

The gene calls are TRBV7-3 and TRBJ2-7, with a possible D match to TRBD1 (6 bases). This CDR3 spans 15 amino acids. The germline gives CDR1 SGHTA, CDR2 FQGTGA. V lost 2 bases to trimming and J lost 2 bases, with 13 bases between them. CDR3 amino acids: CASSLEEWTAYEQYF. The CDR3 DNA reads TGTGCCAGCAGCTTAGAGGAATGGACAGCCTACGAGCAGTACTTC.

This chain joins TRBV27 and TRBJ1-5, with 7 bases lining up with TRBD1. Trimming cost V 6 bases and J 4 bases; bases outside gene matches: 9. Germline V lookup: CDR1 MNHEY, CDR2 SMNVEV (reference sequence). There are 15 residues in the CDR3. Here the CDR3 reads CASSPDREINQPQHF. CDR3 coding DNA: TGTGCCAGCAGCCCTGACAGGGAGATTAATCAGCCCCAGCATTTT.